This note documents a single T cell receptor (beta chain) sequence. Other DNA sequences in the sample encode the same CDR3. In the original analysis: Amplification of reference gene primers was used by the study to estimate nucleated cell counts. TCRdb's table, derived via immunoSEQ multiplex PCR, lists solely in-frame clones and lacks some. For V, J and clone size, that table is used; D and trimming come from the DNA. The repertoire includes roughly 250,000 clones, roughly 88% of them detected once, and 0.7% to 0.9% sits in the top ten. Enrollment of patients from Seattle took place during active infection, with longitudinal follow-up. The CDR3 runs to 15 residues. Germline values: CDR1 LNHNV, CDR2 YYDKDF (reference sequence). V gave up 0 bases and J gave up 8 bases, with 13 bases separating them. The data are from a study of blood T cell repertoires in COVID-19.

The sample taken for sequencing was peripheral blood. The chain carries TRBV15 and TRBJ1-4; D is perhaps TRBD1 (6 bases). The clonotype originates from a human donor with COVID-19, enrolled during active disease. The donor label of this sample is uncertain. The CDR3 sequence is CATSRDGGAREKLFF. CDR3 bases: TGTGCCACCAGCAGAGATGGGGGGGCACGGGAAAAACTGTTTTTT.